This T cell receptor beta chain emerged from a study of blood T cell repertoires in COVID-19. Only in-frame clones appear in the TCRdb table, and some are missing; sequencing was by immunoSEQ multiplex PCR. The sample has approximately 200,000 clones, about 80% seen once. Trimming removed 1 base at V and 9 bases at J, with 16 bases between. Looked up from germline, CDR1 is SGHAT and CDR2 is FQNNGV. The CDR3 is made up of 16 amino acids. The specimen sequenced was peripheral blood. The source of this sequence is a woman between 50 and 59 years old with acute or convalescent COVID-19. The rearrangement links TRBV11-2 to TRBJ1-6; tentatively, D is TRBD1 (6 bases). CDR3: CASSLVLGQPPSPLHF. The CDR3 DNA reads as TGTGCCAGCAGCTTAGTCTTAGGACAGCCCCCTTCACCCCTCCACTTT.